One and the same sample provided the 32 T cell receptor beta chains below, sequenced in a study of CD8 T cells in Susac syndrome. Reverse transcription used roughly 0.5 to 1 ug RNA and random hexamers. MiXCR was run by TCRdb on the immunoSEQ multiplex PCR reads, yielding one entry per CDR3 protein. The table has a few hundred thousand distinct CDR3 sequences, about 95% seen once. Sequenced input: CD4+ T cells from PBMCs. These receptor sequences come from a human donor with multiple sclerosis.

CDR3: CASSQGAPNSPLHF. DNA for the CDR3: TGTGCCAGCAGCCAAGGGGCGCCAAATTCACCCCTCCACTTT. The chain is built from TRBV3-1 and TRBJ1-6; D remains unclear. Germline V gives CDR1 LGHDT, CDR2 YNNKEL (reference sequence). The CDR3 covers 14 residues. Trimming removed 1 base from V and 7 bases from J, with 8 bases in between.

The count of this clonotype is one. The genes are TRBV30 and TRBJ1-2; 7 bases align to TRBD1. The V gene's germline CDR1 is GTSNPN and CDR2 SVGIG (reference sequence). The CDR3 loop spans 12 amino acids. V lost 8 bases to trimming and J lost 7 bases; unmatched junction nucleotides: 10. CDR3 nucleotide sequence: TGTGCCGGGCGACAGGGTTCGTTTGGCTACACCTTC. Amino acid sequence: CAGRQGSFGYTF.

The rearrangement links TRBV24-1 to TRBJ2-1; D gene uncertain. In germline, CDR1 is KGHDR, CDR2 SFDVKD. With 6 bases removed from V and 4 bases from J, the gap between germline ends came to 6 bases. CDR3 size: 12 residues. This chain's CDR3 is CATSSRYNEQFF. The CDR3 coding sequence is TGTGCCACCAGTAGTAGATACAATGAGCAGTTCTTC.

The chain couples TRBV15 to TRBJ1-4; 9 bases agree with TRBD1. From germline, CDR1 is LNHNV and CDR2 YYDKDF (reference sequence). The J segment lost 8 bases and the V segment lost 3 bases, leaving 7 bases of the junction unmatched. The CDR3 length is 15 residues. The CDR3, as DNA: TGTGCCACCAGCAGCGCGGGACAGGGCCAAGAAAAACTGTTTTTT. It is translated as CATSSAGQGQEKLFF.

This chain links TRBV6-1 with TRBJ1-2; 7 bases match TRBD1. Germline values: CDR1 MNHNS, CDR2 SASEGT. V shed 6 bases and J 3 bases; nucleotides not matched to a gene: 7. CDR3 size: 14 residues. CDR3 region: CASRRDRPDYGYTF. Written as DNA, the CDR3 is TGTGCCAGCAGGCGGGACAGACCGGACTATGGCTACACCTTC.

The chain employs TRBV20-1 and TRBJ1-5; 8 positions agree with TRBD1. The CDR3 totals 14 residues. Unmatched junction bases numbered 6, after V lost 6 bases and J lost 2 bases. Looked up from germline, CDR1 is DFQATT and CDR2 is SNEGSKA (reference sequence). For the CDR3, the DNA is TGCAGTGCCAAGGACAGGGAAGGCAATCAGCCCCAGCATTTT. Encoded protein: CSAKDREGNQPQHF.

This clonotype was found once. V and J are TRBV29-1 and TRBJ2-6; 7 bases line up with TRBD1. The ends lost 5 bases at V and 0 bases at J; junction bases unmatched: 4. CDR1 and CDR2 (germline): SQVTM, ANQGSEA. This CDR3 comprises 15 residues. The CDR3 DNA is TGCAGCGTTTTCGACAGGGCCTCTGGGGCCAACGTCCTGACTTTC. Protein sequence: CSVFDRASGANVLTF. The full variable domain, in which reference TRBV29-1 and TRBJ2-6 provide the parts outside the CDR3, is SAVISQKPSRDICQRGTSLTIQCQVDSQVTMMFWYRQQPGQSLTLIATANQGSEATYESGFVIDKFPISRPNLTFSTLTVSNMSPEDSSIYLCSVFDRASGANVLTFGAGSRLTVL.

The V and J genes are TRBV29-1 and TRBJ1-1, with TRBD1 identical over 10 bases. J gave up 4 bases and V 5 bases, and 10 bases lay outside the gene matches. CDR1 SQVTM and CDR2 ANQGSEA come from the germline V gene. CDR3 length: 15 amino acids. CDR3 in DNA: TGCAGCGTTAGGATCGGGGGACAGGGGCCCACTGAAGCTTTCTTT. It yields the protein CSVRIGGQGPTEAFF. Drawing the rest from reference TRBV29-1 and TRBJ1-1, the complete variable domain is SAVISQKPSRDICQRGTSLTIQCQVDSQVTMMFWYRQQPGQSLTLIATANQGSEATYESGFVIDKFPISRPNLTFSTLTVSNMSPEDSSIYLCSVRIGGQGPTEAFFGQGTRLTVV.

This chain joins TRBV20-1 and TRBJ1-1; possible D gene TRBD1, 5 bases. The CDR3 length is 11 residues. The V gene lost 5 bases and the J gene lost 3 bases, with 7 bases spanning the gap. Germline lookup yields CDR1 DFQATT and CDR2 SNEGSKA (reference sequence). The CDR3: CSAPGDTEAFF. CDR3 coding DNA: TGCAGTGCTCCGGGGGACACTGAAGCTTTCTTT.

The chain links TRBV5-6 to TRBJ2-3; TRBD1 matches at 7 bases. Trimming took 2 bases from V and 4 from J; bases not matched to a gene: 7. The CDR3 runs to 15 residues. CDR1 and CDR2 from the germline V gene are SGHDT and YYEEEE. Here the CDR3 reads CASSLNPGGADTQYF. CDR3 in DNA: TGTGCCAGCAGCTTAAATCCAGGGGGAGCAGATACGCAGTATTTT. Complete variable domain (other parts from reference TRBV5-6 and TRBJ2-3): DAGVTQSPTHLIKTRGQQVTLRCSPKSGHDTVSWYQQALGQGPQFIFQYYEEEERQRGNFPDRFSGHQFPNYSSELNVNALLLGDSALYLCASSLNPGGADTQYFGPGTRLTVL.

The V and J genes are TRBV7-9 and TRBJ1-1; 12 bases map to TRBD1. This CDR3 comprises 14 residues. Germline V gene lookup returns CDR1 SEHNR and CDR2 FQNEAQ (reference sequence). V lost 5 bases, J lost 4 bases, and 2 bases stayed unmatched. The CDR3 region is CASSPGQGATEAFF. DNA for the CDR3: TGTGCCAGCAGCCCGGGACAGGGGGCCACTGAAGCTTTCTTT. The full variable domain, completed using reference TRBV7-9 and TRBJ1-1, is DTGVSQNPRHKITKRGQNVTFRCDPISEHNRLYWYRQTLGQGPEFLTYFQNEAQLEKSRLLSDRFSAERPKGSFSTLEIQRTEQGDSAMYLCASSPGQGATEAFFGQGTRLTVV.

The chain is built from TRBV29-1 and TRBJ1-5; 12 bases are a match to TRBD1. Per the germline V gene, CDR1 is SQVTM and CDR2 is ANQGSEA. The CDR3 consists of 14 residues. Trimming at V came to 6 bases and at J to 7 bases, leaving 7 bases not matched to a gene. The CDR3: CSVRDRGPSQPQHF. The DNA for the CDR3 is TGCAGCGTCCGGGACAGGGGGCCTTCGCAGCCCCAGCATTTT. The entire variable domain, with the rest obtained from reference TRBV29-1 and TRBJ1-5, is as follows: SAVISQKPSRDICQRGTSLTIQCQVDSQVTMMFWYRQQPGQSLTLIATANQGSEATYESGFVIDKFPISRPNLTFSTLTVSNMSPEDSSIYLCSVRDRGPSQPQHFGDGTRLSIL.

This clonotype has just a few counts. This chain joins TRBV3-1 and TRBJ2-1; 14 nucleotides align to TRBD2. Germline CDR1 is LGHDT and CDR2 is YNNKEL (reference sequence). Unmatched junction bases numbered 13, after V lost 9 bases and J lost 9 bases. The CDR3 is 16 residues long. For the CDR3, the DNA is TGTGCCAGTACCCTAGGACTAGCGGGGGGCGGAGGTGAGCAGTTCTTC. Translation gives CASTLGLAGGGGEQFF.

The chain is built from TRBV2 and TRBJ2-7; perhaps TRBD1 as D (5 bases). This CDR3 contains 15 residues. V lost 8 bases and J lost 0, with 17 bases in between. The V gene's germline CDR1 is SNHLY and CDR2 FYNNEI. DNA for the CDR3: TGTGCCAGCCGGGCAGGAACCGACAGCTCCTACGAGCAGTACGTC. Translated: CASRAGTDSSYEQYV.

The chain employs TRBV4-1 and TRBJ1-2, with unresolved D. CDR1 is MGHRA and CDR2 is YSYEKL in the germline V gene. The CDR3 is made up of 15 amino acids. Trimming took 5 bases from V and 6 from J, leaving 19 bases between them. As DNA, the CDR3 is TGCGCCAGCAGCTTGTCCCAGGAGAGAAGACATGGCTACACCTTC. Translating gives CASSLSQERRHGYTF.

J is TRBJ1-2 and V is TRBV27; D gene unclear. The CDR3 is made up of 13 amino acids. Germline V gene data show CDR1 as MNHEY and CDR2 as SMNVEV (reference sequence). Trimming removed 6 bases at V and 8 bases at J, with 16 bases between. The CDR3 nucleotides are TGTGCCAGCAGCCGCTTGGCCACGGAGGGCTACACCTTC. Its protein product is CASSRLATEGYTF.

This clonotype was seen a handful of times. The chain has TRBV7-6 and TRBJ1-5; no definite D call. CDR3 size: 14 residues. CDR1 is SGHVS, CDR2 FNYEAQ, per germline. The V gene lost 1 base and the J gene lost 0 bases, with 4 bases spanning the gap. CDR3: CASSLDSSNQPQHF. The DNA of the CDR3 is TGTGCCAGCAGCTTAGATAGTAGCAATCAGCCCCAGCATTTT.

This chain connects TRBV12-3 or TRBV12-4 to TRBJ1-2, with no clear D. This CDR3 region has 13 residues. V was pared by 6 bases and J by 0 bases, with 8 bases between. CDR3 sequence: CASSPTSNYGYTF. CDR3 sequence (DNA): TGTGCCAGCAGCCCGACGTCTAACTATGGCTACACCTTC.

This clonotype appeared once. The rearrangement joins TRBV5-1 to TRBJ2-7; 8 positions match TRBD1. J lost 2 bases, V lost 0 bases, and 1 base had no gene match. Germline values: CDR1 SGHRS, CDR2 YFSETQ. There are 14 residues in the CDR3. The CDR3 loop reads CASSLEQGAYEQYF. CDR3 in DNA: TGCGCCAGCAGCTTGGAACAGGGGGCCTACGAGCAGTACTTC.

The V call is TRBV3-1, the J call TRBJ2-3; possibly TRBD2 for D (5 bases). Germline V gene data show CDR1 as LGHDT and CDR2 as YNNKEL (reference sequence). Trimming took off 3 bases at V and 7 bases at J, with 17 bases between the two ends. There are 15 residues in the CDR3. The CDR3 nucleotides read TGTGCCAGCAGCCAGGCGGGCGCGATAGTCCATACGCAGTATTTT. Translation gives CASSQAGAIVHTQYF.

J is TRBJ2-3 and V is TRBV20-1; D may be TRBD2 (6 bases). Per germline, CDR1 DFQATT and CDR2 SNEGSKA (reference sequence). The CDR3 has 14 residues. The V and J ends lost 3 bases and 2 bases respectively, with 12 bases between them. CDR3 DNA: TGCAGTGCTAGTGGAGGGGCTTCCACAGATACGCAGTATTTT. This sequence encodes CSASGGASTDTQYF.

The chain uses TRBV30 and TRBJ1-2; 8 bases fit TRBD1. Germline V lookup: CDR1 GTSNPN, CDR2 SVGIG (reference sequence). The CDR3 extends over 13 amino acids. CDR3 nucleotides: TGTGCTCATTCCGGGACAGGAGGTTCGGGCTACACCTTC. Translated: CAHSGTGGSGYTF.

This clonotype was observed a handful of times. V usage is TRBV29-1 and J usage is TRBJ1-5; D gene uncertain. Germline V gene sequence: CDR1 SQVTM, CDR2 ANQGSEA. V lost 4 bases and J lost 1, with 8 bases in between. This CDR3 is 13 amino acids long. This chain's CDR3 is CSVGQGSNQPQHF. In DNA, the CDR3 is TGCAGCGTTGGTCAAGGGAGCAATCAGCCCCAGCATTTT.

The chain recombines TRBV20-1 with TRBJ2-3; D not resolved. Trimming took off 5 bases at V and 6 bases at J, with 18 bases between the two ends. Looked up from germline, CDR1 is DFQATT and CDR2 is SNEGSKA (reference sequence). The CDR3 totals 14 residues. CDR3 loop: CSAPFDLSLDTQYF. In DNA form, the CDR3 reads TGCAGTGCTCCCTTTGACTTGAGTCTGGATACGCAGTATTTT.

The genes are TRBV20-1 and TRBJ2-5; D remains ambiguous. The CDR3 consists of 14 residues. V was clipped by 6 bases and J by 1 base, with 15 bases between them. Germline V gene lookup returns CDR1 DFQATT and CDR2 SNEGSKA (reference sequence). The CDR3: CSANGLPFQETQYF. DNA for the CDR3: TGCAGTGCCAACGGGCTACCCTTCCAAGAGACCCAGTACTTC.

This chain uses TRBV3-1 with TRBJ1-3; D is uncertain. CDR1 LGHDT and CDR2 YNNKEL come from the germline V gene (reference sequence). Trimming shortened V by 2 bases and J by 2 bases, and 10 bases separated the two germline ends. The CDR3 totals 15 residues. The CDR3: CASSQTSATGNTIYF. As DNA, the CDR3 is TGTGCCAGCAGCCAAACGTCAGCGACTGGAAACACCATATATTTT.

The rearrangement joins TRBV7-9 to TRBJ2-6, with 8 bases identical to TRBD2. CDR1 is SEHNR, CDR2 FQNEAQ, per germline (reference sequence). The ends lost 0 bases at V and 3 bases at J; junction bases unmatched: 7. The CDR3 is 18 amino acids. Here the CDR3 DNA reads TGTGCCAGCAGCTTAGCGAACTCCCTAGCGGGTGGGGCCAACGTCCTGACTTTC. It is translated as CASSLANSLAGGANVLTF. Full variable domain (remainder filled in from reference TRBV7-9 and TRBJ2-6): DTGVSQNPRHKITKRGQNVTFRCDPISEHNRLYWYRQTLGQGPEFLTYFQNEAQLEKSRLLSDRFSAERPKGSFSTLEIQRTEQGDSAMYLCASSLANSLAGGANVLTFGAGSRLTVL.

The chain is built from TRBV28 and TRBJ2-5; TRBD2 matches at 8 bases. V lost 7 bases, J lost 9 bases, and 13 bases stayed unmatched. This CDR3 has 14 amino acids. The germline gives CDR1 MDHEN, CDR2 SYDVKM. The chain's CDR3 is CASTLSGTRAPQYF. In DNA, the CDR3 is TGTGCCAGCACTCTCTCCGGGACTAGAGCTCCCCAGTACTTC. Full variable domain (remainder filled in from reference TRBV28 and TRBJ2-5): DVKVTQSSRYLVKRTGEKVFLECVQDMDHENMFWYRQDPGLGLRLIYFSYDVKMKEKGDIPEGYSVSREKKERFSLILESASTNQTSMYLCASTLSGTRAPQYFGPGTRLLVL.

CDR3 region: CSARTGLGYNEQFF. CDR3 bases: TGCAGTGCTCGAACAGGCCTGGGGTACAATGAGCAGTTCTTC. This chain joins TRBV20-1 and TRBJ2-1, with D maybe TRBD1 (5 bases). The V and J ends lost 5 bases and 4 bases respectively, with 15 bases between them. This CDR3 spans 14 amino acids. CDR1 and CDR2 from the germline V gene are DFQATT and SNEGSKA (reference sequence).

The chain recombines TRBV19 with TRBJ1-2, with D tentatively TRBD1 (5 bases). The length of the CDR3 is 14 residues. V was pared by 4 bases and J by 6 bases, with 15 bases between. Germline V gene sequence: CDR1 LNHDA, CDR2 SQIVND (reference sequence). The CDR3 region is CASSTRQGRDGYTF. CDR3 bases: TGTGCCAGTAGTACCCGCCAGGGCAGGGATGGCTACACCTTC.

The CDR3 DNA follows: TGTGCCAGCAGGGGAATGGCAGGGGAAAAATCACCCCTCCACTTT. Translation gives CASRGMAGEKSPLHF. The chain couples TRBV7-9 to TRBJ1-6; D is possibly TRBD1 (6 bases). V lost 6 bases and J 10 bases, leaving 19 bases between the germline ends. CDR1 and CDR2 from the germline V gene are SEHNR and FQNEAQ (reference sequence). The CDR3 has 15 residues.

V and J are TRBV6-6 and TRBJ2-3, with a possible D match to TRBD1 (6 bases). V lost 8 bases to trimming and J lost 4 bases, with 13 bases between them. Germline CDR1 is MNHNY and CDR2 is SVGAGI (reference sequence). This CDR3 is 13 amino acids long. The CDR3 DNA is TGTGCCAGCCGGGGCAGGGGAGCAGATACGCAGTATTTT. This translates into CASRGRGADTQYF.